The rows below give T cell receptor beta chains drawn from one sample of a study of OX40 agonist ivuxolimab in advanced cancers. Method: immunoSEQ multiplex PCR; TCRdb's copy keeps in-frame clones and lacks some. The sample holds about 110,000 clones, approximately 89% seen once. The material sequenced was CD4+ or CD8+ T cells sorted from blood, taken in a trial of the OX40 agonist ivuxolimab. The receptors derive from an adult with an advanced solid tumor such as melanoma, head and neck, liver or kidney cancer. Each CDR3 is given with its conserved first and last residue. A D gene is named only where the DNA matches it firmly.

CATSPPGLANEQFF | TRBJ2-1 | TRBD2 | TRBV15
CSVDLSLNTEAFF | TRBJ1-1 | NA | TRBV29-1
CASSEGGTSVYEQYF | TRBJ2-7 | TRBD2 | TRBV10-1
CASSPRTGGAYNEQFF | TRBJ2-1 | TRBD1 | TRBV19
CASSRPGTGVSTEAFF | TRBJ1-1 | TRBD1 | TRBV5-1
CASSQETGRGVQPQHF | TRBJ1-5 | NA | TRBV4-1
CASSAYRGPDTQYF | TRBJ2-3 | NA | TRBV2
CASSLAPGTGPNEQFF | TRBJ2-1 | TRBD1 | TRBV5-1
CASSLHGTLNTEAFF | TRBJ1-1 | NA | TRBV5-1
CASSPRVGTPSVGYTF | TRBJ1-2 | NA | TRBV2
CASSGQGFSGNEQFF | TRBJ2-1 | NA | TRBV9
CASSFEGNYGYTF | TRBJ1-2 | NA | TRBV27
CASSRSRLAGEGYEQYF | TRBJ2-7 | TRBD2 | TRBV5-1
CASSQRSDSIGLYF | TRBJ2-5 | NA | TRBV27
CASSLLAGGADTQYF | TRBJ2-3 | TRBD2 | TRBV7-8
CASSDNREEQYF | TRBJ2-7 | NA | TRBV11-1
CASSLQGLGLASYEQYF | TRBJ2-7 | TRBD2 | TRBV7-2
CASSPRTEYSPLHF | TRBJ1-6 | NA | TRBV7-9
CASSPFDRNNEQFF | TRBJ2-1 | NA | TRBV18
CASSWSPSGTTGELFF | TRBJ2-2 | TRBD2 | TRBV7-3
CASSLIAFYEQYF | TRBJ2-7 | NA | TRBV5-8
CASSHRGGNQPQHF | TRBJ1-5 | NA | TRBV25-1
CASSLAQGQGQETQYF | TRBJ2-5 | TRBD1 | TRBV11-2
CASSLDYARETQYF | TRBJ2-5 | NA | TRBV11-1
CASSWALAEQETQYF | TRBJ2-5 | TRBD2 | TRBV5-1
CASSEMVPALHNQPQHF | TRBJ1-5 | NA | TRBV6-1
CASSGGLAGTETQYF | TRBJ2-5 | TRBD2 | TRBV10-2
CASRAGLYGYTF | TRBJ1-2 | NA | TRBV6-5
CAIMGATSAGANVLTF | TRBJ2-6 | NA | TRBV10-3
CASTAVGTGELFF | TRBJ2-2 | NA | TRBV6-6
CASRRGGRQETQYF | TRBJ2-5 | NA | TRBV2
CASSPGQGETQYF | TRBJ2-5 | TRBD1 | TRBV7-3
CASSPGASGNNEQFF | TRBJ2-1 | TRBD2 | TRBV11-3
CASSQVWREAGNTIYF | TRBJ1-3 | NA | TRBV4-1
CASSFDSPNSPLHF | TRBJ1-6 | NA | TRBV7-9
CASSIRGPPGDTQYF | TRBJ2-3 | NA | TRBV19
CASRPEGQGLSPLHF | TRBJ1-6 | NA | TRBV27
CASSSRGLGKNTEAFF | TRBJ1-1 | TRBD1 | TRBV27
CAWSVPGREGTEAFF | TRBJ1-1 | NA | TRBV30
CASSPFYEQYF | TRBJ2-7 | NA | TRBV5-8
CASSLSTSGRGEQYF | TRBJ2-7 | TRBD2 | TRBV6-6
CASSYGGSGNTIYF | TRBJ1-3 | NA | TRBV5-1
CASSLAGGLYEQYF | TRBJ2-7 | TRBD2 | TRBV6-5
CAWSSTQLEAFF | TRBJ1-1 | NA | TRBV30
CASSFILGNTEAFF | TRBJ1-1 | NA | TRBV28
CASSEGVGAFF | TRBJ1-1 | NA | TRBV10-1